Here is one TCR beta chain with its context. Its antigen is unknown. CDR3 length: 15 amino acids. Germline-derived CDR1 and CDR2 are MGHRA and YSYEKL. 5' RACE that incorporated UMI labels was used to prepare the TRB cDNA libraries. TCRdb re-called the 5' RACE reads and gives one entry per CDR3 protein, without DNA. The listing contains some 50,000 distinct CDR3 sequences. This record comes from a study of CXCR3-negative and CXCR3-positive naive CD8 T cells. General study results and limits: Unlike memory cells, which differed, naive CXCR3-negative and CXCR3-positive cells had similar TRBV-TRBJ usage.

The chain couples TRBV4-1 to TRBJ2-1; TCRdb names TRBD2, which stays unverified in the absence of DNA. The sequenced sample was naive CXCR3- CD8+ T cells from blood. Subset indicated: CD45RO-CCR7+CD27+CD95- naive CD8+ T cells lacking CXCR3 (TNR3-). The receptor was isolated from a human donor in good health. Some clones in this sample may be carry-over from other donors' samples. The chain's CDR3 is CASSQGTSGSNEQFF.